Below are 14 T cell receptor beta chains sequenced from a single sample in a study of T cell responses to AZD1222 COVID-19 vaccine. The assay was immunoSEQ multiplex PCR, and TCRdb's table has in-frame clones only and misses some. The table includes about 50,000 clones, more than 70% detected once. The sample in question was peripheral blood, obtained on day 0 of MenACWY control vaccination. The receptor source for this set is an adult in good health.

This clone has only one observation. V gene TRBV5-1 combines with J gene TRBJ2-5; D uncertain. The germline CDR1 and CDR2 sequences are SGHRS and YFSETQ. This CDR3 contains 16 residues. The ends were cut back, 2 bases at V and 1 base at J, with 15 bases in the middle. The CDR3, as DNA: TGCGCCAGCAGCTTCGCCCCAGGCTCGGGCCAAGAGACCCAGTACTTC. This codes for CASSFAPGSGQETQYF.

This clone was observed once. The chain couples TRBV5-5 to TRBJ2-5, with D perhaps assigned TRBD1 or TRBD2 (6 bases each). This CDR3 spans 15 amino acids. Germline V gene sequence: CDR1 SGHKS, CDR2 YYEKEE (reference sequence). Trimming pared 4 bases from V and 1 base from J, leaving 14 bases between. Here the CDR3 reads CASSGGGGIQETQYF. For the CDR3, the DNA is TGTGCCAGCAGCGGTGGAGGGGGGATCCAAGAGACCCAGTACTTC.

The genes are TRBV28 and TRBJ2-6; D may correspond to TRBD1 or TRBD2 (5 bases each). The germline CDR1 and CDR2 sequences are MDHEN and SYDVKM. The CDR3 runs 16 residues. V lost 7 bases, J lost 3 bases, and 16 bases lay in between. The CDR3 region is CASTRWGNSGANVLTF. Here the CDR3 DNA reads TGTGCCAGCACCCGGTGGGGGAATAGTGGGGCCAACGTCCTGACTTTC.

CDR3 in amino acids: CASSDRTYNEQFF. CDR3 nucleotides: TGTGCCAGTAGCGACAGAACCTACAATGAGCAGTTCTTC. This rearrangement joins TRBV19 to TRBJ2-1; tentative D call: TRBD1 (5 bases). The germline CDR1 and CDR2 sequences are LNHDA and SQIVND (reference sequence). V lost 6 bases to trimming and J lost 2 bases, with 8 bases between them. The CDR3 totals 13 residues. The entire variable domain, with the rest obtained from reference TRBV19 and TRBJ2-1, is as follows: DGGITQSPKYLFRKEGQNVTLSCEQNLNHDAMYWYRQDPGQGLRLIYYSQIVNDFQKGDIAEGYSVSREKKESFPLTVTSAQKNPTAFYLCASSDRTYNEQFFGPGTRLTVL.

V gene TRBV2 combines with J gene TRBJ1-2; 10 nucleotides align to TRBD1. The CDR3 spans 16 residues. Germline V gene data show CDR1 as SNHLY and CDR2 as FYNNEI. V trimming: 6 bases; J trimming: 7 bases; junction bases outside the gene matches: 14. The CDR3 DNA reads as TGTGCCAGCAGGGACGGTCGACAGGGGGCTGTAAGTGGCTACACCTTC. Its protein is CASRDGRQGAVSGYTF.

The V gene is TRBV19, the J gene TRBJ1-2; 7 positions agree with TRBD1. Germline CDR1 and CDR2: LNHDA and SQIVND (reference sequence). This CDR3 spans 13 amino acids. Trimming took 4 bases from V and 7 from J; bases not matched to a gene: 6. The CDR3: CASSNRQGPGYTF. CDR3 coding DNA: TGTGCCAGTAGTAACCGACAGGGTCCTGGCTACACCTTC.

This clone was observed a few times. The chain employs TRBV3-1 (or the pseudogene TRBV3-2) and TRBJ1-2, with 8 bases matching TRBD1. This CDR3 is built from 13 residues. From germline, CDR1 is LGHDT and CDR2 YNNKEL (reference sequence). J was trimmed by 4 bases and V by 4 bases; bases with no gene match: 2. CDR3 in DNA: TGTGCCAGCAGCCCAACAGGGGGCTATGGCTACACCTTC. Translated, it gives CASSPTGGYGYTF.

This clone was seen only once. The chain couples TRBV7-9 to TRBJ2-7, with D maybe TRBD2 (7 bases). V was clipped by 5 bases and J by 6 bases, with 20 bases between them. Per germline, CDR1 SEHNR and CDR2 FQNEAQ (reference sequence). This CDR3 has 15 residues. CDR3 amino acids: CASSPLVAGAVEQYF. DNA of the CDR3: TGTGCCAGCAGCCCCCTCGTGGCGGGGGCGGTCGAGCAGTACTTC. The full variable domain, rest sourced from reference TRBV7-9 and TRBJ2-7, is DTGVSQNPRHKITKRGQNVTFRCDPISEHNRLYWYRQTLGQGPEFLTYFQNEAQLEKSRLLSDRFSAERPKGSFSTLEIQRTEQGDSAMYLCASSPLVAGAVEQYFGPGTRLTVT.

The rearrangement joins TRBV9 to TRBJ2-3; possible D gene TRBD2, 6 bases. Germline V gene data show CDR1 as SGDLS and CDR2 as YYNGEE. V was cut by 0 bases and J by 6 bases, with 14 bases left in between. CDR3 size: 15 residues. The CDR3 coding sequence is TGTGCCAGCAGCGTAGTTAGCGGCACGGGCGATACGCAGTATTTT. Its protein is CASSVVSGTGDTQYF.

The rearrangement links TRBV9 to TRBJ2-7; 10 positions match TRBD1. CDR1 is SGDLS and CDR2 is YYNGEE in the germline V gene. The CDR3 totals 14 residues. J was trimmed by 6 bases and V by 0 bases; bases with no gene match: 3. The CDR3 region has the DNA TGTGCCAGCAGCGTAGGGACAGGGGGGATCGAGCAGTACTTC. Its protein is CASSVGTGGIEQYF.

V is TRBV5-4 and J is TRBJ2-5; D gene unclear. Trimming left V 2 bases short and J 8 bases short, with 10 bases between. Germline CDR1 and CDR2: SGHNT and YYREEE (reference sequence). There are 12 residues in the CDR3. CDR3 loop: CASSFGRETQYF. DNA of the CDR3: TGTGCCAGCAGCTTCGGCCGAGAAACCCAGTACTTC.

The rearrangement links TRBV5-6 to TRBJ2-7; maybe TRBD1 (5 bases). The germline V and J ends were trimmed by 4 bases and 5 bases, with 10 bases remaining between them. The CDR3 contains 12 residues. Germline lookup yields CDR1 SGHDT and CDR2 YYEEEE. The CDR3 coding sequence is TGTGCCAGCAGCCGACAGACCAACGAGCAGTACTTC. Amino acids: CASSRQTNEQYF.

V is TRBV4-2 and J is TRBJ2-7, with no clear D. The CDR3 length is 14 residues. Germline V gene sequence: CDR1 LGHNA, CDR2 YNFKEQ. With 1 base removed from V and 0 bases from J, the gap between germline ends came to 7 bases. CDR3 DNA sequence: TGTGCCAGCAGCCAAGGGTATGGCTCCTACGAGCAGTACTTC. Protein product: CASSQGYGSYEQYF.

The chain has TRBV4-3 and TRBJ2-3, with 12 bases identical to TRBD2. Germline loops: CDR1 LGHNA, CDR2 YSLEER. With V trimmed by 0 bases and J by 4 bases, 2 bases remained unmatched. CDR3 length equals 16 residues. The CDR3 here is CASSQDLAGGPDTQYF. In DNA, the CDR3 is TGCGCCAGCAGCCAAGATCTAGCGGGAGGGCCAGATACGCAGTATTTT.